This entry lists 4 T cell receptor beta chains sequenced from one sample in a study of T cell changes during pregnancy in multiple sclerosis. Using immunoSEQ multiplex PCR, the repertoire was profiled, and TCRdb retains in-frame clones only, with some absent. The sample has about 59,000 clones, approximately 94% seen once; the top ten hold about 2.6%. The material sequenced was CD8+ T cells from peripheral blood mononuclear cells, taken after pregnancy. Source of these receptors: a female donor with multiple sclerosis, enrolled in a pregnancy study.

This clone was counted once. This chain uses TRBV18 with TRBJ1-2; maybe TRBD1 (6 bases). The CDR3 has 15 residues. Trimming took off 3 bases at V and 7 bases at J, with 18 bases between the two ends. In germline, CDR1 is KGHSH, CDR2 LQKENI. CDR3: CASSPPGGGRFGYTF. For the CDR3, the DNA is TGTGCCAGCTCACCTCCCGGCGGGGGGCGGTTTGGCTACACCTTC.

The chain has TRBV4-1 and TRBJ2-1, with D perhaps matching TRBD2 (6 bases). Trimming pared 2 bases from V and 0 bases from J, leaving 11 bases between. The length of the CDR3 is 16 residues. The germline gives CDR1 MGHRA, CDR2 YSYEKL. The CDR3 coding sequence is TGCGCCAGCAGCCAACTAGCGCTAACCTCCTACAATGAGCAGTTCTTC. This sequence encodes CASSQLALTSYNEQFF.

This CDR3 is CASSLGPGREEKLFF. In nucleotides, the CDR3 is TGTGCCAGCAGCTTAGGGCCGGGACGGGAGGAAAAACTGTTTTTT. This chain uses TRBV7-9 with TRBJ1-4; a weak D match, TRBD1 (5 bases). Germline-derived CDR1 and CDR2 are SEHNR and FQNEAQ (reference sequence). The V and J ends lost 1 base and 8 bases respectively, with 14 bases between them. The CDR3 has 15 amino acids.

The V call is TRBV27, the J call TRBJ2-7; 8 bases agree with TRBD1. Germline trimming cut 7 bases from V and 4 bases from J; bases unmatched to any gene: 6. Germline CDR1 and CDR2: MNHEY and SMNVEV (reference sequence). The CDR3 covers 13 residues. CDR3 in amino acids: CASIDRGGYEQYF. The CDR3 nucleotides read TGTGCCAGCATTGACAGGGGCGGGTACGAGCAGTACTTC.